This T cell receptor (beta chain) appears in the sequencing data of a study of blood T cell repertoires in COVID-19. Germline values: CDR1 SNHLY, CDR2 FYNNEI. The V and J ends lost 8 bases and 5 bases respectively, with 18 bases between them. The CDR3 contains 14 residues. Authors' data handling: Cell counts per sample came from amplifying reference gene primers. The method was immunoSEQ multiplex PCR; TCRdb's version includes in-frame clones alone and lacks a portion of them. The V and J calls and the clone size are those of that table, but D and trimming were determined from the DNA. The top ten clones hold 2.5% to 3.5% of a sample with about 190,000 clones, around 80% of them seen once.

Sequencing used peripheral blood. The chain combines TRBV2 with TRBJ1-2, with D perhaps matching TRBD1 (5 bases). This clonotype was sampled from a woman older than 75 with active or convalescent COVID-19. The CDR3 protein is CASSLTVVTYGYTF. The CDR3 DNA reads TGTGCCAGCTCTTTGACAGTCGTCACTTATGGCTACACCTTC.